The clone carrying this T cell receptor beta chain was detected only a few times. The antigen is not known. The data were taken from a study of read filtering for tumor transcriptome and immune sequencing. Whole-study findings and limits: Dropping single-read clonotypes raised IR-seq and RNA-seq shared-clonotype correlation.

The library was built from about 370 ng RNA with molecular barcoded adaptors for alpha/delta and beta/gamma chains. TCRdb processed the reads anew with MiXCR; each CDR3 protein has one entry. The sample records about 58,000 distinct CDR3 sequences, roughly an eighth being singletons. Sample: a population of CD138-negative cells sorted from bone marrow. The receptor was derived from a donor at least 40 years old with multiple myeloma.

CDR3 nucleotides: TGTGCCAGTAGTAGTTCCGGGGTAACTCCCCGAGCCCAGTACTTC. It is translated as CASSSSGVTPRAQYF. The rearrangement uses TRBV19 and TRBJ2-5, with D perhaps matching TRBD2 (5 bases). CDR1 is LNHDA, CDR2 SQIVND, per germline (reference sequence). Deletions cut 4 bases from V and 9 bases from J, with 21 bases between. The CDR3 contains 15 residues.